This TCR beta chain was observed in a study of T cell repertoires in cytomegalovirus infection. TCRdb called the reads again in MiXCR, with one record for every CDR3 protein. Of fewer than 550,000 distinct CDR3 sequences in the sample, roughly a third are singletons; the top ten hold about 13%. With respect to this clonotype: What it binds is unknown.

The V end was cut by 2 bases, the J end by 3 bases, with 13 bases between. This CDR3 comprises 15 residues. CDR1 and CDR2 from the germline V gene are SGHDN and FVKESK. Study-level results: The study found HLA-C-restricted CMV-specific TCR beta clonotypes dominating the ex vivo response.

Input material: PBMCs. The chain links TRBV14 to TRBJ1-1; a possible D gene is TRBD1 (5 bases). The sequence was collected from a human donor in good health (CMV status not recorded). Some clones in this sample may be carry-over from other donors' samples. The CDR3 sequence is CASSQFAREDTEAFF. CDR3 nucleotide sequence: TGTGCCAGCAGCCAATTTGCCAGGGAGGACACTGAAGCTTTCTTT.